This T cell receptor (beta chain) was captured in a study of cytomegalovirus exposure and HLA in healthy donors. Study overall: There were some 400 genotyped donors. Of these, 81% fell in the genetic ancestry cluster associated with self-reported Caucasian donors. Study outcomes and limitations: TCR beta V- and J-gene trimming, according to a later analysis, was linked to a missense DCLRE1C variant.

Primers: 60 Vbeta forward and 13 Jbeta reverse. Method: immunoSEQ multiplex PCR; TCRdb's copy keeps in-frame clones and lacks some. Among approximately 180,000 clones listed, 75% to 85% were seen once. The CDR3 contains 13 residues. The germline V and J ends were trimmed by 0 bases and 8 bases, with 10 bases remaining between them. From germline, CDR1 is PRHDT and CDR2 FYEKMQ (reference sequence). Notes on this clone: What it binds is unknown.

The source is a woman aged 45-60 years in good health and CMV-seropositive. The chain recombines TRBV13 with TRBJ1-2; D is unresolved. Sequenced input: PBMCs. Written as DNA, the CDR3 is TGTGCCAGCAGCTTAGGCCGCTTGCGGGGCTACACCTTC. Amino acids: CASSLGRLRGYTF.